These 3 T cell receptor beta chains came from one sample sequenced in a study of regulatory and conventional T cells in RAG deficiency. This table comes from immunoSEQ multiplex PCR, and its TCRdb copy is limited to in-frame clones, with some not included. Here the sample spans some 28,000 clones, about 93% being singletons. Blood CD4+ CD25-high CD127-low regulatory T cells supplied the genomic DNA template. These same data were also listed under a study on regulatory T cells. As that report states: The PCR used 52 TRBV and 13 TRBJ primers.

Sequenced: Tregs sorted from blood. The receptors shown here come from a human donor in good health.

The chain is built from TRBV2 and TRBJ1-2; weak D call: TRBD1 (5 bases). In germline, CDR1 is SNHLY, CDR2 FYNNEI. The CDR3 contains 12 residues. Trimming took off 8 bases at V and 5 bases at J, with 12 bases between the two ends. The CDR3 DNA is TGTGCCAGCGTGATAAGGGGTTATGGCTACACCTTC. This sequence encodes CASVIRGYGYTF. Drawing the rest from reference TRBV2 and TRBJ1-2, the complete variable domain is EPEVTQTPSHQVTQMGQEVILRCVPISNHLYFYWYRQILGQKVEFLVSFYNNEISEKSEIFDDQFSVERPDGSNFTLKIRSTKLEDSAMYFCASVIRGYGYTFGSGTRLTVV.

The chain employs TRBV5-4 and TRBJ1-2, with D hard to call. This CDR3 has 17 residues. Trimming stripped 3 bases from V and 2 bases from J, with 20 bases between. Germline CDR1 is SGHNT and CDR2 is YYREEE (reference sequence). The chain's CDR3 is CASSSIVFRGTNYGYTF. As DNA, the CDR3 is TGTGCCAGCAGCTCGATCGTGTTCCGGGGAACCAACTATGGCTACACCTTC.

This clone was detected only once. The chain links TRBV6-5 to TRBJ1-2; a possible D gene is TRBD1 (6 bases). V lost 2 bases and J lost 4, with 17 bases in between. The CDR3 is 16 residues long. The germline V gene encodes CDR1 MNHEY and CDR2 SVGAGI. As DNA, the CDR3 is TGTGCCAGCAGTTACCAGGGCAATATACAGGGCTATGGCTACACCTTC. Its protein product is CASSYQGNIQGYGYTF.